One sample yielded the 2 T cell receptor beta chains listed below, sequenced in a study of cytomegalovirus exposure and HLA in healthy donors. PCR was performed using 60 Vbeta and 13 Jbeta primers. Sequenced by immunoSEQ multiplex PCR; TCRdb stores in-frame clones only, minus some. The sample holds 150,000 to 200,000 clones, 82% seen once. Sample: PBMCs. The origin of the receptors is a woman aged 45 to 65 in good health and CMV-seronegative.

This chain joins TRBV5-8 and TRBJ2-7; possibly TRBD1 for D (6 bases). This CDR3 has 13 amino acids. Germline V lookup: CDR1 SGHTS, CDR2 YDEGEE. Between the trimmed V and J ends, which lost 4 bases and 4 bases, there was a span of 12 bases. The CDR3 DNA follows: TGTGCCAGCAGCCCCATAGGGGGATACGAGCAGTACTTC. Its translation is CASSPIGGYEQYF.

This clone was detected once. This rearrangement joins TRBV5-4 to TRBJ1-2; 7 bases match TRBD1. V gave up 4 bases and J gave up 7 bases; unmatched junction bases: 13. This CDR3 is 15 amino acids long. Germline lookup yields CDR1 SGHNT and CDR2 YYREEE (reference sequence). CDR3 loop: CASSRGGDRDVGYTF. Here the CDR3 DNA reads TGTGCCAGCAGCCGGGGGGGCGACAGGGACGTTGGCTACACCTTC.